This T cell receptor beta chain was retrieved from a study of T cell responses to AZD1222 COVID-19 vaccine. For this clone: No antigen is known for it.

Study results and limitations: Most donors were white British and more were female, and clonal diversity was possibly underestimated. Vaccine-associated CD4 TCRs ranged over spike, dominating at 160-218 and 743-854. All repertoire sampling was performed exclusively after the peak T cell response. Only five to seven AZD1222 recipients were seropositive at baseline.

Trimming shortened V by 8 bases and J by 8 bases, and 15 bases separated the two germline ends. Per the germline V gene, CDR1 is MNHEY and CDR2 is SVGAGI. The CDR3 extends over 12 amino acids. Only in-frame clones appear in the TCRdb table, and some are missing; sequencing was by immunoSEQ multiplex PCR. This table holds more than 95,000 clones, roughly 90% found once. Sequencing used peripheral blood, obtained on day 0 of MenACWY control vaccination. The gene calls are TRBV6-5 and TRBJ1-1; D unclear. This clonotype was sampled from an adult in good health. The CDR3 DNA reads TGTGCCAGCGGTAGGAGCCGCGGAGAAGCTTTCTTT. Its translation is CASGRSRGEAFF.